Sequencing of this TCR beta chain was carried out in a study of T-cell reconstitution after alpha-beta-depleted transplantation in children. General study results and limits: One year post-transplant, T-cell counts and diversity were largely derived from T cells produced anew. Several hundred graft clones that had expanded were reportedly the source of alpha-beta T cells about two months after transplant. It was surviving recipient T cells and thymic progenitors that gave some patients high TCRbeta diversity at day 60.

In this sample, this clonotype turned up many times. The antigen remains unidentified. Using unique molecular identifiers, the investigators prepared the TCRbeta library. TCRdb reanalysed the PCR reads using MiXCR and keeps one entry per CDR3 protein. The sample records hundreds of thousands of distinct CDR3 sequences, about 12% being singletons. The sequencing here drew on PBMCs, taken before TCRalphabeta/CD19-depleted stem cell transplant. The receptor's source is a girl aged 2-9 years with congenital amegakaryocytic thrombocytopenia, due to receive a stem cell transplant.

CDR3 loop: CSVELWEREYF. The CDR3 DNA follows: TGCAGCGTTGAATTGTGGGAGCGGGAGTACTTC. The rearrangement uses TRBV29-1 and TRBJ2-7; maybe TRBD2 (6 bases). V was clipped by 2 bases and J by 11 bases, with 13 bases between them. Germline V CDR1 and CDR2: SQVTM, ANQGSEA. The CDR3 contains 11 residues.